The 21 T cell receptor beta chains reported below all come from one sample, sequenced in a study of identical twins. TCRdb reanalysed the 5' RACE reads using MiXCR and keeps one entry per CDR3 protein. Seen here are fewer than 900,000 distinct CDR3 sequences, over 15% observed once, and the top ten hold under 15%. These data were also filed under a second study, of T cells expressing NK-cell markers.

The sample consisted of PBMCs. Receptor source: a woman between 18 and 30 years old in good health.

This clonotype was found a few times. Written as DNA, the CDR3 is TGTGCCAGCAGCTTAGTGTTTCCGGACACTGAAGCTTTCTTT. It encodes CASSLVFPDTEAFF. The V call is TRBV7-2, the J call TRBJ1-1; no definite D call. The CDR3 totals 14 residues. Deletions cut 1 base from V and 3 bases from J, with 9 bases between. Germline CDR1 and CDR2: SGHTA and FQGNSA. Supplemented by reference TRBV7-2 and TRBJ1-1, the full variable domain reads GAGVSQSPSNKVTEKGKDVELRCDPISGHTALYWYRQSLGQGLEFLIYFQGNSAPDKSGLPSDRFSAERTGGSVSTLTIQRTQQEDSAVYLCASSLVFPDTEAFFGQGTRLTVV.

The rearrangement uses TRBV12-3 or TRBV12-4 and TRBJ2-4; TRBD2 might be the D (6 bases). The length of the CDR3 is 15 residues. Between the trimmed V and J ends, which lost 5 bases and 0 bases, there was a span of 11 bases. CDR3 sequence (DNA): TGTGCCAGCAGTAACGGGGGTTTAGCCAAAAACATTCAGTACTTC. As protein: CASSNGGLAKNIQYF.

The table lists this clonotype with a few counts. V is TRBV6-1 and J is TRBJ2-1; TRBD2 aligns across 11 bases. This CDR3 region has 15 residues. CDR1 is MNHNS, CDR2 SASEGT, per germline. Trimming removed 1 base from V and 9 bases from J; junction bases left unmatched: 5. The CDR3 DNA is TGTGCCAGCAGTGAAGTTACTAGCGGGAGCGCTGAGCAGTTCTTC. It translates to CASSEVTSGSAEQFF.

In this sample, this clonotype turned up a few times. The chain couples TRBV6-1 to TRBJ2-3, with D uncertain. The CDR3 has 15 amino acids. CDR1 and CDR2 from the germline V gene are MNHNS and SASEGT. V dropped 6 bases and J dropped 2 bases, with 15 bases sitting between them. CDR3 DNA: TGTGCCAGCAGGAAGGTCGGCAGGAACACAGATACGCAGTATTTT. Translation: CASRKVGRNTDTQYF.

This clonotype was seen a few times. The V call is TRBV12-3 or TRBV12-4, the J call TRBJ2-1; 8 bases agree with TRBD1. V trimming: 6 bases; J trimming: 4 bases; junction bases outside the gene matches: 8. CDR3 length equals 15 residues. The CDR3 DNA sequence: TGTGCCAGCAGCCGTGACAGGGGTTTGTACAATGAGCAGTTCTTC. Its protein is CASSRDRGLYNEQFF.

As DNA, the CDR3 is TGTGCCAGCAGCTTGACCGGGACTTACTCCTACGAGCAGTACTTC. It is translated as CASSLTGTYSYEQYF. The chain is built from TRBV7-9 and TRBJ2-7; D is perhaps TRBD2 (6 bases). Looked up from germline, CDR1 is SEHNR and CDR2 is FQNEAQ (reference sequence). The V and J ends lost 3 bases and 0 bases respectively, with 12 bases between them. This CDR3 contains 15 residues.

This clonotype was counted at least ten times. The genes are TRBV20-1 and TRBJ2-2, with D possibly TRBD2 on 5 matching bases. Germline assignment: CDR1 DFQATT and CDR2 SNEGSKA (reference sequence). This CDR3 spans 15 amino acids. V was pared by 5 bases and J by 4 bases, with 17 bases between. For the CDR3, the DNA is TGCAGTGCTTCCCCAGCTAGCCCGTTCACCGGGGAGCTGTTTTTT. Protein sequence: CSASPASPFTGELFF.

The table lists this clonotype with a few counts. V gene TRBV27 combines with J gene TRBJ2-7, with D hard to call. Trimming removed 0 bases from V and 3 bases from J, with 6 bases in between. The CDR3 covers 13 residues. The germline CDR1 and CDR2 sequences are MNHEY and SMNVEV (reference sequence). CDR3 amino acids: CASSLSNRYEQYF. The CDR3 region has the DNA TGTGCCAGCAGTTTATCGAACCGCTACGAGCAGTACTTC.

V and J are TRBV2 and TRBJ2-2; 10 nucleotides agree with TRBD1. Trimming cost V 5 bases and J 4 bases; bases outside gene matches: 4. Germline V gives CDR1 SNHLY, CDR2 FYNNEI. This CDR3 is built from 15 residues. CDR3 sequence: CASSNRDRGTGELFF. In DNA, the CDR3 is TGTGCCAGCAGTAACCGGGACAGGGGCACCGGGGAGCTGTTTTTT.

This clonotype was observed a few times. V usage is TRBV20-1 and J usage is TRBJ2-1; perhaps TRBD2 as D (6 bases). V was cut by 0 bases and J by 1 base, with 13 bases left in between. This CDR3 has 16 residues. CDR1 DFQATT and CDR2 SNEGSKA come from the germline V gene (reference sequence). For the CDR3, the DNA is TGCAGTGCTAGAGATCCGGGCGGGGAGTCCTACAATGAGCAGTTCTTC. Residues: CSARDPGGESYNEQFF.

The chain recombines TRBV9 with TRBJ2-1; 13 bases map to TRBD2. The length of the CDR3 is 15 residues. The V gene end was trimmed by 4 bases and the J gene end by 9 bases; junction bases not matched to a gene: 7. The germline V gene encodes CDR1 SGDLS and CDR2 YYNGEE. The CDR3 nucleotides read TGTGCCAGCAGCTTCGGACTAGCGGGAGACGGTGAGCAGTTCTTC. Its protein product is CASSFGLAGDGEQFF.

This clonotype occurred once. J is TRBJ2-7 and V is TRBV9; tentatively, D is TRBD1 (5 bases). This CDR3 is 14 amino acids long. Trimming cost V 4 bases and J 3 bases, with 14 bases left between them. Germline-derived CDR1 and CDR2 are SGDLS and YYNGEE. CDR3 DNA: TGTGCCAGCAGCACCCGACAGTGGAACTACGAGCAGTACTTC. Translated: CASSTRQWNYEQYF.

This clonotype has a count of ten or more. This chain links TRBV20-1 with TRBJ1-2; maybe TRBD1 (5 bases). This CDR3 contains 17 residues. Germline CDR1 and CDR2: DFQATT and SNEGSKA (reference sequence). Trimming pared 3 bases from V and 4 bases from J, leaving 24 bases between. The CDR3 DNA follows: TGCAGTGCTAGGATCGTTCTTTCAGGGTCCGCCTTCTATGGCTACACCTTC. Protein product: CSARIVLSGSAFYGYTF.

The genes are TRBV3-1 and TRBJ2-3, with a tentative D call TRBD2 (6 bases). This CDR3 has 15 amino acids. From germline, CDR1 is LGHDT and CDR2 YNNKEL (reference sequence). V was cut by 0 bases and J by 9 bases, with 16 bases left in between. CDR3 region: CASSQDSAPGRTQYF. The CDR3 coding sequence is TGTGCCAGCAGCCAAGATTCGGCTCCGGGGAGGACGCAGTATTTT.

The V call is TRBV9, the J call TRBJ2-3; 8 bases are shared with TRBD1. CDR3 length: 16 residues. Trimming at V came to 0 bases and at J to 4 bases, leaving 7 bases not matched to a gene. Germline assignment: CDR1 SGDLS and CDR2 YYNGEE. The CDR3 bases are TGTGCCAGCAGCGTAGCAGGGGGCAACCTCGCAGATACGCAGTATTTT. It specifies CASSVAGGNLADTQYF.

The chain has TRBV7-6 and TRBJ2-5; 10 nucleotides align to TRBD2. CDR3 size: 15 residues. Germline V gene lookup returns CDR1 SGHVS and CDR2 FNYEAQ. The V segment lost 5 bases and the J segment 3 bases; nucleotides outside the gene matches: 6. CDR3: CASSLSGGPKETQYF. DNA of the CDR3: TGTGCCAGCAGCCTTAGCGGGGGGCCTAAAGAGACCCAGTACTTC.

This clonotype was found a few times. V is TRBV6-2 or TRBV6-3 and J is TRBJ2-2, with TRBD2 matching over 8 bases. The V gene end was trimmed by 7 bases and the J gene end by 1 base; junction bases not matched to a gene: 8. The CDR3 has 16 residues. Per germline, CDR1 MNHEY and CDR2 SVGEGT. The CDR3 sequence is CASTQSGRLNTGELFF. DNA for the CDR3: TGTGCCAGCACCCAAAGCGGGAGACTGAACACCGGGGAGCTGTTTTTT.

This clonotype was counted only a few times. The CDR3 DNA reads as TGTGCCAGCACCAAGCGGCCCAGCACAGATACGCAGTATTTT. Protein sequence: CASTKRPSTDTQYF. V is TRBV7-6 and J is TRBJ2-3; D perhaps matches TRBD2 (5 bases). The CDR3 length is 14 residues. The germline V gene encodes CDR1 SGHVS and CDR2 FNYEAQ. Between the trimmed V and J ends, which lost 7 bases and 0 bases, there was a span of 11 bases.

This clonotype was recorded only once. The chain uses TRBV7-8 and TRBJ2-7; 8 nucleotides match TRBD1. With 2 bases clipped from V and 9 bases from J, the junction kept 9 bases outside the gene matches. This CDR3 spans 14 amino acids. Germline assignment: CDR1 SGHVS and CDR2 FQNEAQ. In nucleotides, the CDR3 is TGTGCCAGCAGCTTAAGCAGGGGGCGTACGGTGCAGTACTTC. The encoded protein is CASSLSRGRTVQYF.

In this sample, this clonotype turned up a few times. V and J are TRBV29-1 and TRBJ2-3; either TRBD1 or TRBD2 may fit D (5 bases each). Per germline, CDR1 SQVTM and CDR2 ANQGSEA. Trimming removed 5 bases from V and 2 bases from J, with 11 bases in between. The CDR3 contains 13 residues. CDR3 sequence (DNA): TGCAGCGTTCGAAGGGACCTCACAGATACGCAGTATTTT. Its protein product is CSVRRDLTDTQYF.

This clonotype was seen more than once but under ten times. The chain uses TRBV4-3 and TRBJ2-3; 9 bases align to TRBD2. J lost 0 bases, V lost 2 bases, and 9 bases had no gene match. The CDR3 loop spans 18 amino acids. The germline CDR1 and CDR2 sequences are LGHNA and YSLEER. The CDR3 DNA reads TGCGCCAGCAGCCAAACGTTTACAGCGGGGGGAAGCACAGATACGCAGTATTTT. Translated, it gives CASSQTFTAGGSTDTQYF.